This T cell receptor (beta chain) is from a study of blood T cell repertoires in COVID-19 (dated by TCRdb to 2018 to 2021). A note on the overall study: Collaborator samples came from the United States, Italy and Spain and covered acute and convalescent phases of COVID-19. The material from the prospective study consisted of cDNA or gDNA derived from T cells, B-cell-depleted T cells, or PBMCs. The dataset comprised deeply sampled blood TCRbeta repertoires from subjects exposed to, actively infected with, or recovered from COVID-19. The repertoires were made available in a free public database intended to serve as a resource for research on the immune response to SARS-CoV-2. Samples came from the ongoing ImmuneRACE study (first 160 participants) plus 1,254 subjects from 6 global collaborators. Sample metadata almost always included a de-identified subject ID, COVID-19 status, age in years and sex. Where HLA class I and class II types were available, the types were taken from metadata supplied by the sample provider, not from assay-based typing. Study-wide conclusions, independent of this receptor: The amount of clinical and demographic metadata varied by source and participant and was provided uncurated.

Whole blood was collected in K2EDTA tubes by collaborating institutions according to the institutions' own protocols. For TCRbeta analysis, collaborators shipped samples as frozen whole blood, isolated PBMCs, or DNA extracted from either of those sample types. As to this clone: The antigen it recognizes is unknown. No base quality values were provided; no much bigger clone lies one nucleotide off.

CDR1 MGHRA and CDR2 YSYEKL were looked up in the germline V gene. Measured from the cysteine to the phenylalanine, the CDR3 is 15 residues long. Just the 45-base CDR3 DNA is kept, in frame starting at base 1. Trimmed from V: 4 bases; trimmed from J: 1 base; junction bases lacking a gene match: 6. TCRbeta CDR3 regions were amplified from genomic DNA using the immunoSEQ Assay, a bias-controlled multiplex PCR. As for how the authors treated the data: The number of nucleated cells in each sample was estimated from the amplification of reference gene primers within the assay. To quantify the absolute abundance of each unique TCRbeta CDR3 rearrangement, sequence reads were collapsed and filtered. Productive Simpson clonality was computed per sample as the square root of Simpson's diversity index over productive rearrangements. Entries here come from immuneACCESS through TCRdb and include only in-frame sequences with V and J called. Some clones fail to appear in such tables; in the studies checked, an unresolved V gene covers under half of the shortfall, and the cause of the remainder is unknown. That table is the source of V, J and clone size, and D and trimming were worked out from the DNA. In this sample the table shows roughly 98,000 clones, over 80% of which occur a single time. The top ten clones comprise about 11% of the sample.

The receptor was isolated from a woman between 65 and 79 years old with active or convalescent COVID-19. What was sequenced was peripheral blood. In this chain, TRBV4-1 is recombined with TRBJ1-1; 7 bases in the junction line up with TRBD1. The DNA reads as follows: TGCGCCAGCAGCCGCGGACAGGAGGGGAACACTGAAGCTTTCTTT. This yields the protein CASSRGQEGNTEAFF.